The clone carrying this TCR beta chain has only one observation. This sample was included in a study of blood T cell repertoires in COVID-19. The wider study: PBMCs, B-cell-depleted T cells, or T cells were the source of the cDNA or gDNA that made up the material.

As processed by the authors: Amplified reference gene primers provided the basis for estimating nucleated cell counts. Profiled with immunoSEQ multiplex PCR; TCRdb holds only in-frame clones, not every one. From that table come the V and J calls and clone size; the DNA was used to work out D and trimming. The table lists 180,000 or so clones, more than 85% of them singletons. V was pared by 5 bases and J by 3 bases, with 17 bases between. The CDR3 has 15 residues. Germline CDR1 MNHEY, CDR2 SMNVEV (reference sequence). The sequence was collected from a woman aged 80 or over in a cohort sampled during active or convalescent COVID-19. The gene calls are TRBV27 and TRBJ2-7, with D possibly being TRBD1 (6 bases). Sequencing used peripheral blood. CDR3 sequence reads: CASSGRAGVNYEQYF. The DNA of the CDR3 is TGTGCCAGCAGTGGCAGGGCAGGGGTTAACTACGAGCAGTACTTC.